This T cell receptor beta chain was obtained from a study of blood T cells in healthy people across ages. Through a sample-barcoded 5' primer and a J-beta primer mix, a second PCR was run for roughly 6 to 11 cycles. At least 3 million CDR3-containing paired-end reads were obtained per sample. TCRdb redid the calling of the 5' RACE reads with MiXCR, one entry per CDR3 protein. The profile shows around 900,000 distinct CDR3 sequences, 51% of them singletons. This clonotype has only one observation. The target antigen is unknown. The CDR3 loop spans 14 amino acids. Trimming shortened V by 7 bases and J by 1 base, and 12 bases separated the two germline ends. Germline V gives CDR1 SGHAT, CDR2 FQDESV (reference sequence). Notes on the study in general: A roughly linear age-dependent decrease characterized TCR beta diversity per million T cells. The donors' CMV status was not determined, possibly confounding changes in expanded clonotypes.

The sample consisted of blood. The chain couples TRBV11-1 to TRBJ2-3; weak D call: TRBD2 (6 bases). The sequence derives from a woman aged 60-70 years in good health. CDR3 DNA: TGTGCCAGCACGGTGGGGAGGCGCACAGATACGCAGTATTTT. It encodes CASTVGRRTDTQYF.